The rows below give T cell receptor beta chains drawn from one sample of a study of T cell responses to AZD1222 COVID-19 vaccine. The table came from immunoSEQ multiplex PCR; TCRdb's copy has only in-frame clones and leaves some out. The profile shows around 110,000 clones, about 93% of them singletons. Sample: peripheral blood, taken on day 0 of AZD1222 vaccination. The source of these receptors is an adult in good health. Each CDR3 is given with its conserved first and last residue. D genes are given only for firm matches. A row's size may be missing; if present it is once, few, many or a size class.

j_call | d_call | cdr3_length | clone_size | v_call | cdr3_aa | cdr3_nt
TRBJ1-5 | - | 15 | - | TRBV6-5 | CASSSSAEGYQPQHF | TGTGCCAGCAGTTCCTCGGCCGAGGGGTATCAGCCCCAGCATTTT
TRBJ2-7 | - | 12 | once | TRBV30 | CAWAGSTYEQYF | TGTGCCTGGGCCGGGTCCACCTACGAGCAGTACTTC
TRBJ1-2 | - | 14 | many | TRBV7-2 | CASSLETRNYGYTF | TGTGCCAGCAGCTTAGAAACACGGAACTATGGCTACACCTTC
TRBJ1-1 | - | 13 | - | TRBV10-3 | CAIGQGKNTEAFF | TGTGCCATCGGTCAGGGAAAGAACACTGAAGCTTTCTTT
TRBJ2-2 | - | 15 | - | TRBV7-9 | CASRAMPLASGELFF | TGTGCCAGCAGAGCCATGCCCCTAGCTTCCGGGGAGCTGTTTTTT
TRBJ2-1 | - | 14 | - | TRBV7-2 | CASSLAGSGVEQFF | TGTGCCAGCAGCTTAGCTGGGTCGGGGGTTGAGCAGTTCTTC
TRBJ2-7 | - | 12 | once | TRBV15 | CATSRGSYEQYF | TGTGCCACCAGCAGAGGGTCCTACGAGCAGTACTTC
TRBJ2-7 | TRBD1 | 15 | once | TRBV6-5 | CASRGVGQSSYEQYF | TGTGCCAGCAGGGGGGTGGGACAGAGCTCCTACGAGCAGTACTTC
TRBJ1-5 | - | 16 | once | TRBV28 | CASSLGLTELYRPQHF | TGTGCCAGCAGTTTAGGTCTTACAGAGCTTTACCGGCCCCAGCATTTT
TRBJ2-5 | - | 14 | - | TRBV5-1 | CASSLSGGQETQYF | TGCGCCAGCAGCTTGAGTGGGGGCCAAGAGACCCAGTACTTC
TRBJ1-5 | - | 13 | - | TRBV12-3/TRBV12-4 | CASSSLRPGVQHF | TGTGCCAGCAGTTCCCTTCGGCCCGGTGTCCAGCATTTT
TRBJ2-3 | TRBD2 | 15 | - | TRBV5-5 | CASSFGTTSTDTQYF | TGTGCCAGCAGCTTTGGGACTACTAGCACAGATACGCAGTATTTT
TRBJ2-7 | TRBD1 | 14 | - | TRBV6-2/TRBV6-3 | CASSPRDRTYEQYF | TGTGCCAGCAGTCCAAGGGACAGAACCTACGAGCAGTACTTC
TRBJ2-5 | - | 14 | - | TRBV6-2/TRBV6-3 | CASSPDQPIGTQYF | TGTGCCAGCAGCCCGGACCAGCCTATAGGGACCCAGTACTTC
TRBJ1-1 | TRBD1 | 19 | - | TRBV5-6 | CASSLLAGQGALGSTEAFF | TGTGCCAGCAGTCTCCTCGCCGGACAGGGGGCTTTAGGGAGCACTGAAGCTTTCTTT
TRBJ2-1 | - | 15 | - | TRBV7-8 | CASKNFEASHNEQFF | TGTGCCAGCAAAAATTTTGAGGCTAGCCACAATGAGCAGTTCTTC
TRBJ2-1 | TRBD2 | 16 | - | TRBV7-9 | CASSLGASSGGSEQFF | TGTGCCAGCAGCTTAGGGGCGTCTAGCGGGGGGTCCGAGCAGTTCTTC
TRBJ1-2 | - | 13 | - | TRBV5-6 | CASSLAGGLGYTF | TGTGCCAGCAGCTTGGCCGGGGGGCTTGGCTACACCTTC
TRBJ1-1 | TRBD1 | 17 | - | TRBV20-1 | CSASRAHGTVLNTEAFF | TGCAGTGCTAGTCGCGCCCATGGGACAGTCTTGAACACTGAAGCTTTCTTT
TRBJ1-4 | - | 12 | - | TRBV19 | CASSPRDTELFF | TGTGCCAGTAGCCCCCGGGACACCGAGCTGTTTTTT
TRBJ1-3 | - | 12 | - | TRBV7-2 | CASSLLGDTIYF | TGTGCCAGCAGCTTATTGGGGGACACCATATATTTT
TRBJ2-2 | - | 14 | - | TRBV3-1/TRBV3-2 | CASSQVRNTGELFF | TGTGCCAGCAGCCAAGTCAGGAACACCGGGGAGCTGTTTTTT
TRBJ2-1 | TRBD2 | 17 | - | TRBV9 | CASSPNLAGGSYNEQFF | TGTGCCAGCAGCCCCAATCTAGCGGGGGGCTCCTACAATGAGCAGTTCTTC
TRBJ2-1 | TRBD1 | 15 | - | TRBV5-1 | CASSLEDRGLDEQFF | TGCGCCAGCAGCTTGGAGGACAGGGGGTTGGATGAGCAGTTCTTC
TRBJ2-3 | - | 13 | - | TRBV7-2 | CASSFRGTDTQYF | TGTGCCAGCAGCTTTAGGGGCACAGATACGCAGTATTTT
TRBJ1-6 | - | 13 | - | TRBV5-5 | CASSLGRNSPLHF | TGTGCCAGCAGCTTGGGGCGGAATTCACCCCTCCACTTT
TRBJ2-4 | - | 15 | - | TRBV6-5 | CASSYSWGDRNIQYF | TGTGCCAGCAGTTACTCTTGGGGGGACAGAAACATTCAGTACTTC
TRBJ1-1 | - | 13 | once | TRBV6-6 | CASSYFRGTEAFF | TGTGCCAGCAGTTACTTCAGGGGCACTGAAGCTTTCTTT
TRBJ2-1 | - | 14 | - | TRBV19 | CASSIGPGYNEQFF | TGTGCCAGTAGTATAGGACCTGGCTACAATGAGCAGTTCTTC